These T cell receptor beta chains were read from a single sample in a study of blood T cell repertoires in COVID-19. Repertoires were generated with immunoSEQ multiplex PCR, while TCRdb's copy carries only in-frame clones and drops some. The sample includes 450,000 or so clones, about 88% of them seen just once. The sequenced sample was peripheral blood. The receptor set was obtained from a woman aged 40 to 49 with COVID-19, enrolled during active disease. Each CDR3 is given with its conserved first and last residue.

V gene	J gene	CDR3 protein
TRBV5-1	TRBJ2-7	CASSLQGREGEQYF
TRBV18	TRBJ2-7	CASSKTGTGLGQYF
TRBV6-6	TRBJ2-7	CASSYTGGNSYEQYF
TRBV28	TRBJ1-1	CASSLMNTEAFF
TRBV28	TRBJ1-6	CASRSGTPLSLHF
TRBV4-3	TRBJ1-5	CASSQEEGSAPQHF
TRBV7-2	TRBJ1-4	CASSYAGQGDEKLFF
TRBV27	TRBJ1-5	CASSLGGGQGRNQPQHF
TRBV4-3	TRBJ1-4	CASSQDLPPTADNEKLFF
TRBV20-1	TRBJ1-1	CSARVTGHTEAFF